A selection of T cell receptor beta chains follows, all from one sample in a study of shared clonotypes between healthy human individuals. The data were produced by immunoSEQ multiplex PCR, yet TCRdb's version contains in-frame clones alone and is incomplete. The sample includes about 1.9 million clones, 90% to 95% seen only once; the top ten take approximately 1.6%. The specimen sequenced was naive CD8+ T cells from PBMCs. The source is a man between 18 and 29 years old in good health. Some clones in this sample may be carry-over from other donors' samples. CDR3s include the opening cysteine and the closing phenylalanine or tryptophan. D genes are given only for firm matches. Rows may omit the clone size; those that give it use once, few, many or a size class.

d_call clone_size j_call v_call cdr3_nt cdr3_aa
TRBD2 - TRBJ2-1 TRBV5-1 TGCGCCAGCAGCATCAGTAGCGGGAGGCCCTACAATGAGCAGTTCTTC CASSISSGRPYNEQFF
TRBD1 - TRBJ2-7 TRBV28 TGTGCCAGCAGGGAGACAGGGGGACAGACCTACGAGCAGTACTTC CASRETGGQTYEQYF
- - TRBJ2-7 TRBV6-1 TGTGCCAGCAGTGAAGTCTCCTACGAGCAGTACTTC CASSEVSYEQYF
TRBD1 once TRBJ1-2 TRBV4-1 TGCGCCAGCAGCCCGACAGGGGCTAACTATGGCTACACCTTC CASSPTGANYGYTF
- - TRBJ2-2 TRBV19 TGTGCCAGTAGGGTAGCGCCGAACACCGGGGAGCTGTTTTTT CASRVAPNTGELFF
- - TRBJ2-7 TRBV28 TGTGCCAGCAGTTTTGGCGGACACCGACCCGAGCAGTACTTC CASSFGGHRPEQYF
- - TRBJ2-4 TRBV27 TGTGCCAGCAACCCACCCACAGGGAGGGAGCGCATTCAGTACTTC CASNPPTGRERIQYF
TRBD2 - TRBJ2-1 TRBV4-1 TGCGCCAGCAGCCAAGAGAGCGGGAGGAGGAGTGACAATGAGCAGTTCTTC CASSQESGRRSDNEQFF
TRBD2 - TRBJ2-3 TRBV11-2 TGTGCCAGCAGCTTAGTAGCGGGTCACCCTGTGGGCACAGATACGCAGTATTTT CASSLVAGHPVGTDTQYF
TRBD1 - TRBJ1-2 TRBV29-1 TGCAGCTTTATACAGGGGTCGGGTGGCTACACCTTC CSFIQGSGGYTF
- - TRBJ1-5 TRBV23-1 TGCGCCAGCAGTCCGGATCCCAGCAATCAGCCCCTGCATTTT CASSPDPSNQPLHF